The 18 T cell receptor beta chains in this list originate from one sample, sequenced in a study of blood T cell repertoires in COVID-19. The assay was immunoSEQ multiplex PCR, and TCRdb's table has in-frame clones only and misses some. The sample records fewer than 350,000 clones, 86% being singletons. The specimen was peripheral blood. These receptors all stem from a woman in her thirties with COVID-19, enrolled during active disease.

This clone came up once. The rearrangement uses TRBV7-2 and TRBJ1-3, with a possible D match to TRBD1 (5 bases). The CDR3 length is 17 residues. Germline CDR1 SGHTA, CDR2 FQGNSA. With 5 bases removed from V and 4 bases from J, the gap between germline ends came to 21 bases. The CDR3 here is CASSPGRIRGRGNTIYF. The CDR3 DNA is TGTGCCAGCAGCCCTGGCCGGATTCGGGGGAGAGGAAACACCATATATTTT.

This rearrangement joins TRBV18 to TRBJ1-4; D is perhaps TRBD1 (5 bases). Germline assignment: CDR1 KGHSH and CDR2 LQKENI. The ends were cut back, 3 bases at V and 4 bases at J, with 9 bases in the middle. There are 14 residues in the CDR3. The CDR3 loop reads CASSPTGRNEKLFF. CDR3 sequence (DNA): TGTGCCAGCTCACCCACAGGACGTAATGAAAAACTGTTTTTT. The variable domain in full, completed from reference TRBV18 and TRBJ1-4, reads NAGVMQNPRHLVRRRGQEARLRCSPMKGHSHVYWYRQLPEEGLKFMVYLQKENIIDESGMPKERFSAEFPKEGPSILRIQQVVRGDSAAYFCASSPTGRNEKLFFGSGTQLSVL.

The chain joins TRBV6-5 to TRBJ1-2; TRBD1 is a possible D gene (5 bases). V shed 11 bases and J shed 4 bases, with 17 bases lying between them. The CDR3 has 13 residues. Germline CDR1 and CDR2: MNHEY and SVGAGI. DNA for the CDR3: TGTGCCCCAGACGGAACGGGGGGCTATGGCTACACCTTC. This translates into CAPDGTGGYGYTF.

The gene calls are TRBV27 and TRBJ2-7, with D possibly TRBD1 on 6 matching bases. Germline loops: CDR1 MNHEY, CDR2 SMNVEV (reference sequence). V shed 5 bases and J shed 3 bases, with 11 bases lying between them. The CDR3 contains 13 residues. As DNA, the CDR3 is TGTGCCAGCAGTGCCACAGGGCTCTACGAGCAGTACTTC. As protein: CASSATGLYEQYF.

This chain joins TRBV28 and TRBJ2-1, with D uncertain. CDR1 MDHEN and CDR2 SYDVKM come from the germline V gene. V was cut by 6 bases and J by 0 bases, with 6 bases left in between. There are 13 residues in the CDR3. CDR3 sequence reads: CASRRFSYNEQFF. The CDR3 DNA sequence: TGTGCCAGCAGGCGATTCTCCTACAATGAGCAGTTCTTC.

The chain has TRBV29-1 and TRBJ2-5; 9 bases are shared with TRBD2. The J segment lost 2 bases and the V segment lost 2 bases, leaving 18 bases of the junction unmatched. Germline V lookup: CDR1 SQVTM, CDR2 ANQGSEA. The CDR3 is 19 amino acids. The CDR3 bases are TGCAGCGTTGAATGGGCAGGGGGGCTAGCGGGGAATGAACAAGAGACCCAGTACTTC. It yields the protein CSVEWAGGLAGNEQETQYF.

This clone was found a few times. The chain recombines TRBV3-1 (or the pseudogene TRBV3-2) with TRBJ1-6; D is unresolved. This CDR3 region has 12 residues. The germline CDR1 and CDR2 sequences are LGHDT and YNNKEL (reference sequence). With 8 bases removed from V and 8 bases from J, the gap between germline ends came to 10 bases. The CDR3 reads CASRFRYSPLHF. The CDR3 coding sequence is TGTGCCAGCCGCTTCAGATATTCACCCCTCCACTTT.

The chain recombines TRBV7-8 with TRBJ1-5, with a tentative D call TRBD1 (5 bases). The V end lost 5 bases, the J end lost 2 bases, and 16 bases lay between the germline ends. Looked up from germline, CDR1 is SGHVS and CDR2 is FQNEAQ. The CDR3 loop spans 16 amino acids. The CDR3, as DNA: TGTGCCAGCAGCCAAACCCCCGAAGGGGGCAATCAGCCCCAGCATTTT. Protein product: CASSQTPEGGNQPQHF.

The V call is TRBV12-3 or TRBV12-4, the J call TRBJ1-2, with TRBD1 matching 7 bases. The J segment lost 6 bases and the V segment lost 6 bases, leaving 7 bases of the junction unmatched. The CDR3 consists of 13 residues. The CDR3 nucleotides read TGTGCCAGCAGGGGGGGACAGCTTGATGGCTACACCTTC. Translated: CASRGGQLDGYTF.

This chain connects TRBV27 to TRBJ1-3; 9 positions match TRBD1. From germline, CDR1 is MNHEY and CDR2 SMNVEV (reference sequence). This CDR3 is 16 amino acids long. With 4 bases clipped from V and 3 bases from J, the junction kept 7 bases outside the gene matches. The CDR3: CASSSSQGAIGNTIYF. The CDR3 region has the DNA TGTGCCAGCAGTTCCTCACAGGGGGCGATTGGAAACACCATATATTTT.

CDR3 coding DNA: TGTGCCAGCAGCTTGCAGGGGTCCCACGAGCAGTACTTC. Residues: CASSLQGSHEQYF. The V call is TRBV7-2, the J call TRBJ2-7; a weak D match, TRBD1 (6 bases). The V and J ends lost 3 bases and 5 bases respectively, with 11 bases between them. Germline V gene sequence: CDR1 SGHTA, CDR2 FQGNSA. The CDR3 totals 13 residues.

This clone was seen only once. The chain carries TRBV14 and TRBJ1-1, with TRBD1 identical over 7 bases. The CDR3 is 15 amino acids. Germline V lookup: CDR1 SGHDN, CDR2 FVKESK. After removal of 0 bases from V and 1 base from J, the junction contained 2 bases not matched to a gene. DNA for the CDR3: TGTGCCAGCAGCCAAGATAACAGGGGGAACACTGAAGCTTTCTTT. Translation gives CASSQDNRGNTEAFF.

This chain links TRBV2 with TRBJ2-5, with TRBD2 matching over 9 bases. In germline, CDR1 is SNHLY, CDR2 FYNNEI. V lost 1 base, J lost 5 bases, and 8 bases stayed unmatched. This CDR3 is built from 16 residues. This chain's CDR3 is CASSEVAGGPWETQYF. The CDR3 nucleotides are TGTGCCAGCAGTGAAGTCGCGGGGGGGCCCTGGGAGACCCAGTACTTC.

The genes are TRBV27 and TRBJ1-5; weak D call: TRBD1 (6 bases). The CDR3 totals 14 residues. Germline lookup yields CDR1 MNHEY and CDR2 SMNVEV (reference sequence). V was trimmed by 5 bases and J by 4 bases, leaving 12 bases between them. The CDR3 here is CASSPTGLNQPQHF. CDR3 DNA sequence: TGTGCCAGCAGTCCTACAGGGTTAAATCAGCCCCAGCATTTT.

The chain recombines TRBV5-1 with TRBJ1-2, with 7 bases matching TRBD1. CDR1 SGHRS and CDR2 YFSETQ come from the germline V gene. This CDR3 has 11 amino acids. With 3 bases clipped from V and 7 bases from J, the junction kept 0 bases outside the gene matches. Written as DNA, the CDR3 is TGCGCCAGCAGCTCAGGGGGTGGCTACACCTTC. Its translation is CASSSGGGYTF.

This chain links TRBV28 with TRBJ2-3; the match to TRBD2 covers 13 bases. This CDR3 comprises 18 residues. The ends lost 4 bases at V and 3 bases at J; junction bases unmatched: 10. The germline V gene encodes CDR1 MDHEN and CDR2 SYDVKM. The CDR3 sequence is CASSYPTSGGAVTDTQYF. The CDR3, as DNA: TGTGCCAGCAGTTACCCTACTAGCGGGGGGGCCGTGACAGATACGCAGTATTTT.

The gene calls are TRBV6-5 and TRBJ2-3; the match to TRBD1 covers 11 bases. The J segment lost 6 bases and the V segment lost 4 bases, leaving 6 bases of the junction unmatched. Germline V gene sequence: CDR1 MNHEY, CDR2 SVGAGI. CDR3 length: 15 amino acids. In DNA form, the CDR3 reads TGTGCCAGCAGTTTCCAGGGACAGGGGGTCGATACGCAGTATTTT. Its protein is CASSFQGQGVDTQYF.

The genes are TRBV5-1 and TRBJ1-1; no clear D gene. This CDR3 has 14 amino acids. The ends were cut back, 3 bases at V and 4 bases at J, with 13 bases in the middle. CDR1 SGHRS and CDR2 YFSETQ come from the germline V gene. The CDR3 loop is CASSSNTEGTEAFF. The DNA of the CDR3 is TGCGCCAGCAGCTCCAACACAGAGGGCACTGAAGCTTTCTTT.